This record looks at one T cell receptor beta chain sequence and its context. The data stem from a study of blood T cell repertoires in COVID-19. About the study: Sites in the United States, Italy and Spain provided acute and convalescent COVID-19 samples.

In the authors' workflow: Using reference gene primer amplification, nucleated cell counts were estimated. Assay: immunoSEQ multiplex PCR; the TCRdb copy retains only in-frame clones and omits some. For V, J and clone size, that table is used; D and trimming come from the DNA. The table has 30,000 or so clones, approximately 91% seen once. The germline V gene encodes CDR1 SNHLY and CDR2 FYNNEI. The CDR3 extends over 14 amino acids. The germline V and J ends were trimmed by 3 bases and 5 bases, with 11 bases remaining between them. Sequenced sample: peripheral blood. This chain joins TRBV2 and TRBJ1-5; no clear D gene. The sequence came from a man in his sixties with COVID-19, enrolled during active disease. CDR3 amino acids: CASSDSTADQPQHF. CDR3 DNA: TGTGCCAGCAGTGATTCAACAGCCGATCAGCCCCAGCATTTT.